The source of this TCR beta chain is a study of shared clonotypes between healthy human individuals. For sorted subsets, roughly 210 ng DNA per replicate equaled 30,000 or so T cell genomes. Libraries were prepared by immunoSEQ multiplex PCR; TCRdb keeps only in-frame clonotypes and omits some of them. The data hold under 1,900,000 clones, with about 98.5% observed a single time. This CDR3 has 18 residues. The V gene's germline CDR1 is LNHDA and CDR2 SQIVND (reference sequence). J gave up 0 bases and V 5 bases, and 14 bases lay outside the gene matches. The TCR sequence derives from a young man in good health. Sequencing used naive CD4+ T cells sorted from blood. The subset denotes: CD45RA+ positively selected. The V call is TRBV19, the J call TRBJ2-7; the match to TRBD1 covers 9 bases. The CDR3, as DNA: TGTGCCAGTAGTTTCGGGACAGGGATCGGAGGCTCCTCCTACGAGCAGTACTTC. As protein: CASSFGTGIGGSSYEQYF.